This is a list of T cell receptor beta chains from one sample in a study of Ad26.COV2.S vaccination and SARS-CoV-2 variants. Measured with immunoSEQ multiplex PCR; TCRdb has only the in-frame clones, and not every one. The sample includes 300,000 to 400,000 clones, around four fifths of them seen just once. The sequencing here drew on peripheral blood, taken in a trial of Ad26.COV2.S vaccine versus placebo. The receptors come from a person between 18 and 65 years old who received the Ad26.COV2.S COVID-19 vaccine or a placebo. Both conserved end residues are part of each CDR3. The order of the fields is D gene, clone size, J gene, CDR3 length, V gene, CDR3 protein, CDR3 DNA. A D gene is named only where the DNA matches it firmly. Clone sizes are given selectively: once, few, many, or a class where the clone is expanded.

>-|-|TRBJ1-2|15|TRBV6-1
CASRLPRDGNYGYTF
TGTGCCAGCAGGCTTCCCCGGGACGGAAACTATGGCTACACCTTC
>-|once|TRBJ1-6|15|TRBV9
CASSTSPYGNSPLHF
TGTGCCAGCAGCACTAGCCCCTACGGGAATTCACCCCTCCACTTT
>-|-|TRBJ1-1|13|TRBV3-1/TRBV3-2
CASSHAHTGEAFF
TGTGCCAGCAGCCACGCACACACAGGTGAAGCTTTCTTT
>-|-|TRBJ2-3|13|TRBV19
CASSTTLEYTQYF
TGTGCCAGTAGTACAACCCTAGAATATACGCAGTATTTT
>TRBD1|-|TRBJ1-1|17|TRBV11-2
CASSLDSGQGMNTEAFF
TGTGCCAGCAGCTTAGATTCGGGACAGGGAATGAACACTGAAGCTTTCTTT
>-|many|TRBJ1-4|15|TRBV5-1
CASSILQGPNEKLFF
TGCGCCAGCAGCATATTACAGGGCCCTAATGAAAAACTGTTTTTT
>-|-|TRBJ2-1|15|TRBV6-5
CASTRLATHLNEQFF
TGTGCCAGCACCCGCTTAGCTACCCATCTCAATGAGCAGTTCTTC
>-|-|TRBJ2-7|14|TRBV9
CASSVGGESYEQYF
TGTGCCAGCAGCGTAGGGGGGGAGTCCTACGAGCAGTACTTC
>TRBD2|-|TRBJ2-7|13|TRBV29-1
CSVRLADAYEQYF
TGCAGCGTTAGGCTAGCGGATGCCTACGAGCAGTACTTC
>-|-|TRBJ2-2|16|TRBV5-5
CASSRGRGELSGELFF
TGTGCCAGCAGCAGAGGACGGGGCGAACTATCCGGGGAGCTGTTTTTT
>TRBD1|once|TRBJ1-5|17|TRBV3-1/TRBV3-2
CASSPNLGTGSNQPQHF
TGTGCCAGCAGCCCTAATTTGGGGACAGGGAGCAATCAGCCCCAGCATTTT
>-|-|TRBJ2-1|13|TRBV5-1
CASSLPAANEQFF
TGCGCCAGCAGCTTGCCGGCGGCCAATGAGCAGTTCTTC
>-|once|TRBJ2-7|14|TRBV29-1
CSVEDSRQSYEQYF
TGCAGCGTTGAAGATAGCCGACAGTCCTACGAGCAGTACTTC
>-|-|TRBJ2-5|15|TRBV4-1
CASSQGYRGGETQYF
TGCGCCAGCAGCCAAGGATACAGGGGAGGGGAGACCCAGTACTTC
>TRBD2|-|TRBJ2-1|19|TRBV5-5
CASVSRGLAGVSSYNEQFF
TGTGCCAGCGTGAGTCGGGGGCTAGCGGGGGTCTCCTCCTACAATGAGCAGTTCTTC
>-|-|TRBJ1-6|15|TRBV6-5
CASSSRPGIDSPLHF
TGTGCCAGCAGTTCGAGACCCGGGATAGATTCACCCCTCCACTTT
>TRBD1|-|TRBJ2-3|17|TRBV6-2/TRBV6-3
CASSPGQGYSVTDTQYF
TGTGCCAGCAGCCCGGGACAGGGGTACTCGGTGACAGATACGCAGTATTTT
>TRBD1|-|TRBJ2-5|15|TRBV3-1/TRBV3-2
CASSISGTAQETQYF
TGTGCCAGCAGCATATCCGGGACAGCTCAAGAGACCCAGTACTTC
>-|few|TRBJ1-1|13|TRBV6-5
CASSPTGNTEAFF
TGTGCCAGCAGCCCGACAGGGAACACTGAAGCTTTCTTT
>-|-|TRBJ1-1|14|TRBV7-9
CASSLVGGNTEAFF
TGTGCCAGCAGCTTAGTCGGGGGAAACACTGAAGCTTTCTTT
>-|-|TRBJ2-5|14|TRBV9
CASSVNPLSGTQYF
TGTGCCAGCAGCGTAAACCCTTTGTCAGGGACCCAGTACTTC
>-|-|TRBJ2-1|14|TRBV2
CASSESTAYNEQFF
TGTGCCAGCAGTGAAAGTACCGCTTACAATGAGCAGTTCTTC
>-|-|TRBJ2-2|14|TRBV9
CASSPRDMTGELFF
TGTGCCAGCAGCCCCAGGGACATGACCGGGGAGCTGTTTTTT
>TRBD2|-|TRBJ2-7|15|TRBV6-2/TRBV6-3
CASSNSGGLTYEQYF
TGTGCCAGCAGCAATAGCGGGGGGTTAACCTACGAGCAGTACTTC
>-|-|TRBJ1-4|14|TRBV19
CASSKDGIVEKLFF
TGTGCCAGTAGTAAGGATGGAATAGTGGAAAAACTGTTTTTT
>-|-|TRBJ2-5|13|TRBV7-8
CASSLEQELTQYF
TGTGCCAGCAGCTTAGAGCAAGAGTTGACCCAGTACTTC
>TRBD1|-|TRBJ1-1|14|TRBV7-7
CASSSKTGGTEAFF
TGTGCCAGCAGCTCGAAAACAGGGGGTACTGAAGCTTTCTTT
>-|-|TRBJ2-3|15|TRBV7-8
CASTSEGVILDTQYF
TGTGCCAGCACCTCCGAGGGGGTGATCCTAGATACGCAGTATTTT
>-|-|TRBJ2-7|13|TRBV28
CASSSGPSYEQYF
TGTGCCAGCAGTTCTGGGCCCTCCTACGAGCAGTACTTC
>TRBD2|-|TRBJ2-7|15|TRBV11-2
CASSLDSLAGYEQYF
TGTGCCAGCAGCTTAGACTCTCTAGCGGGGTACGAGCAGTACTTC
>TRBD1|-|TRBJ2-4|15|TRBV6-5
CASSPGQLAKNIQYF
TGTGCCAGCAGTCCGGGACAGCTAGCCAAAAACATTCAGTACTTC
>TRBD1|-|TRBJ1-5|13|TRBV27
CASSPDRAQPQHF
TGTGCCAGCAGTCCGGACAGGGCCCAGCCCCAGCATTTT
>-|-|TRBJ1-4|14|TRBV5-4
CASSQPEGNKKLFF
TGTGCCAGCAGCCAGCCGGAGGGGAATAAAAAACTGTTTTTT
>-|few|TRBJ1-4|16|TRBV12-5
CASGLVAGATNEKLFF
TGTGCTAGTGGTTTGGTAGCAGGGGCAACTAATGAAAAACTGTTTTTT
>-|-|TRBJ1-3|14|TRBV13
CASSLGNFGNTIYF
TGTGCCAGCAGCTTAGGGAACTTTGGAAACACCATATATTTT
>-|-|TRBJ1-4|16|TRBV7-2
CASSLIAGQLNEKLFF
TGTGCCAGCAGCTTGATTGCCGGACAGCTTAATGAAAAACTGTTTTTT
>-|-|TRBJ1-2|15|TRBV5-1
CASSSMPGTQVGYTF
TGCGCCAGCAGCTCAATGCCCGGGACACAGGTTGGCTACACCTTC
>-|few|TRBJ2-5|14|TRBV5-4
CASSPGGSQETQYF
TGTGCCAGCAGCCCCGGTGGGTCCCAAGAGACCCAGTACTTC
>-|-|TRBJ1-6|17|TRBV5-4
CASSSGVGSSYNSPLHF
TGTGCCAGCAGCTCGGGCGTGGGGAGCTCCTATAATTCACCCCTCCACTTT
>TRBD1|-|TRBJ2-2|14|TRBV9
CASRGTGEAGELFF
TGTGCCAGCCGCGGGACAGGGGAGGCGGGGGAGCTGTTTTTT
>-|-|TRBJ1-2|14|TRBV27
CASSPRGTNYGYTF
TGTGCCAGCAGTCCGAGAGGGACTAACTATGGCTACACCTTC
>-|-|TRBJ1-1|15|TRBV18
CASSPPNKGNTEAFF
TGTGCCAGCTCACCACCGAACAAGGGGAACACTGAAGCTTTCTTT
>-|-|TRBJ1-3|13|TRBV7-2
CASSWTAGNTIYF
TGTGCCAGCAGCTGGACAGCTGGAAACACCATATATTTT
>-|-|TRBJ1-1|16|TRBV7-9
CASSLDVLGSTTEAFF
TGTGCCAGCAGCTTAGACGTTTTGGGGAGTACCACTGAAGCTTTCTTT
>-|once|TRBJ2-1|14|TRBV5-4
CASSLGSRGDEQFF
TGTGCCAGCAGCTTAGGGTCCCGGGGCGATGAGCAGTTCTTC
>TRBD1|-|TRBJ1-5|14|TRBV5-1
CASSPGQGGQPQHF
TGCGCCAGCAGCCCCGGACAGGGGGGTCAGCCCCAGCATTTT
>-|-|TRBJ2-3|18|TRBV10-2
CASSESTERAFSTDTQYF
TGCGCCAGCAGTGAGTCGACGGAAAGGGCCTTTAGCACAGATACGCAGTATTTT
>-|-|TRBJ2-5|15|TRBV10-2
CASSEPGELQETQYF
TGCGCCAGCAGTGAGCCCGGGGAATTACAAGAGACCCAGTACTTC
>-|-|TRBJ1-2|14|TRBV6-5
CASNTRGRPYGYTF
TGTGCCAGCAACACTCGGGGCAGGCCCTATGGCTACACCTTC
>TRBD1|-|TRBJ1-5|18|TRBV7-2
CASSPGTGRPYSNQPQHF
TGTGCCAGCAGCCCCGGGACAGGGCGGCCTTATAGCAATCAGCCCCAGCATTTT
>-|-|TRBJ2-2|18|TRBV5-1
CASSSGSGVRSGTGELFF
TGCGCCAGCAGCAGTGGGTCGGGAGTAAGGAGTGGGACCGGGGAGCTGTTTTTT
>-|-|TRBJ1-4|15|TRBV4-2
CASSQQQGGNEKLFF
TGTGCCAGCAGCCAACAACAGGGAGGAAATGAAAAACTGTTTTTT
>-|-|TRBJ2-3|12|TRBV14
CASSQTTDTQYF
TGTGCCAGCAGCCAAACAACAGATACGCAGTATTTT
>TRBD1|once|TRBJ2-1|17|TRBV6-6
CASSPGTGNRRNNEQFF
TGTGCCAGCAGTCCCGGGACAGGGAACCGACGCAACAATGAGCAGTTCTTC
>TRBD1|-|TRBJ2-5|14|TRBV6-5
CASTLDRGSGTQYF
TGTGCCAGCACCCTGGACAGGGGTTCGGGGACCCAGTACTTC
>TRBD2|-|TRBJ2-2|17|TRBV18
CASSLTGGGPNSGELFF
TGTGCCAGCTCACTAACCGGCGGGGGGCCGAACAGCGGGGAGCTGTTTTTT
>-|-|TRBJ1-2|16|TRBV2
CASSVRVGGANYGYTF
TGTGCCAGCAGCGTACGGGTCGGCGGGGCTAACTATGGCTACACCTTC
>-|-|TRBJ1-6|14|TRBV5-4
CASSLRSPDSPLHF
TGTGCCAGCAGCCTCCGGTCCCCTGATTCACCCCTCCACTTT
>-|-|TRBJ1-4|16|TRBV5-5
CASSRTPGLLNEKLFF
TGTGCCAGCAGCAGAACACCAGGACTACTAAATGAAAAACTGTTTTTT